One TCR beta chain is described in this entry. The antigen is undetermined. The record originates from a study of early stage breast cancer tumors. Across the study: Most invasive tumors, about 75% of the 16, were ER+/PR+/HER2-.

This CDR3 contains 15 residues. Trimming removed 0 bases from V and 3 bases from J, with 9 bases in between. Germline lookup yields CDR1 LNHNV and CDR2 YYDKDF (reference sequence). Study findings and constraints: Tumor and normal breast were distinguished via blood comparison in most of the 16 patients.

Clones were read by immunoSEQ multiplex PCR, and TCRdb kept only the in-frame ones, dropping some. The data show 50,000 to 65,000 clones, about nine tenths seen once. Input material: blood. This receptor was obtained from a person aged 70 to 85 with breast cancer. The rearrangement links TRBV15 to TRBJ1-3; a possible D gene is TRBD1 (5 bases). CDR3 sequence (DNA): TGTGCCACCAGCAGAGATGCCGGGGGTGGAAACACCATATATTTT. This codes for CATSRDAGGGNTIYF.